Sequencing of this TCR beta chain was carried out in a study of Ad26.COV2.S vaccination and SARS-CoV-2 variants. Across the whole study: The donor participated in the COV1001 trial, in its Ad26.COV2.S arm.

V was pared by 2 bases and J by 0 bases, with 10 bases between. Germline assignment: CDR1 MNHEY and CDR2 SVGEGT. This CDR3 is built from 16 residues. Treatment indicated: some 20 received Ad26.COV2.S at low or high dose, single or two shots; roughly five received placebo; per-sample allocation not given. Sampling happened 63 days after the first vaccine or placebo injection. The repertoire was sequenced with immunoSEQ multiplex PCR; TCRdb's copy has only in-frame clones and lacks some. The table has under 400,000 clones, roughly 91% seen once. A few counts support this clone. This chain joins TRBV6-2 or TRBV6-3 and TRBJ1-4; D ambiguous. This material consisted of peripheral blood, taken in a trial of Ad26.COV2.S vaccine versus placebo. The sequence was collected from a person aged 18 to 59 who received the Ad26.COV2.S COVID-19 vaccine or a placebo. CDR3 sequence (DNA): TGTGCCAGCAGTTACCCCGCCGGTGCAACTAATGAAAAACTGTTTTTT. Protein product: CASSYPAGATNEKLFF.